The rows below give T cell receptor beta chains drawn from one sample of a study of T cell repertoires in cytomegalovirus infection. TCRdb re-analysed the reads in MiXCR, keeping a single row per CDR3 protein. The sample contains 900,000 to 950,000 distinct CDR3 sequences, roughly 31% of which appear only once. These receptors' antigens are unknown. Sequences were derived from cultured CD8+ T cells from PBMCs, sampled from culture after CMV antigen stimulation. The receptor source for this set is a human donor in good health (CMV status not recorded). Some clones in this sample may be carry-over from other donors' samples. The CDR3 runs from the conserved cysteine through the conserved F or W. Each record gives: clone size, V gene, J gene, D gene, CDR3 DNA, CDR3 protein. D genes are given only for firm matches. A clone size is listed for some rows: how often the clone was seen (once, few, many), or a class if it is expanded.

>-|TRBV7-8|TRBJ2-3|-
TGTGCCAGCACCTCAGAGAGGACAGATACGCAGTATTTT
CASTSERTDTQYF
>-|TRBV6-1|TRBJ2-7|-
TGTGCCAGCAGGTCGACTAGGGACAACTACGAGCAGTACTTC
CASRSTRDNYEQYF
>-|TRBV7-3|TRBJ2-1|TRBD2
TGTGCCAGCAGCCCAACCGCCCGGGAGGGAGGAGTCAATGAGCAGTTCTTC
CASSPTAREGGVNEQFF
>few|TRBV29-1|TRBJ1-2|-
TGCAGCGTTGATGCGGAGGACAACCTAAGCGGTGGCTACACCTTC
CSVDAEDNLSGGYTF
>few|TRBV20-1|TRBJ2-2|TRBD1
TGCAGTGCTAGCCGGGACAGGAACACCGGGGAGCTGTTTTTT
CSASRDRNTGELFF
>few|TRBV6-1|TRBJ1-5|-
TGTGCCAGCAGTGAAGCAGAGGGGCGCTCCCAGCATTTT
CASSEAEGRSQHF
>few|TRBV19|TRBJ1-4|TRBD1
TGTGCCAGTAGTCCGAGGACAGGTCGACCTAATGAAAAACTGTTTTTT
CASSPRTGRPNEKLFF
>few|TRBV19|TRBJ1-4|-
TGTGCCAGTAGTATGGACGGGCACGCCGGGGCTAATGAAAAACTGTTTTTT
CASSMDGHAGANEKLFF
>few|TRBV7-9|TRBJ1-4|-
TGTGCCAGCAGCTTCCCGGGACAACCTAATGAAAAACTGTTTTTT
CASSFPGQPNEKLFF
>once|TRBV6-5|TRBJ2-1|-
TGTGCCAGCAGAATGGACCTGTACAATGAGCAGTTCTTC
CASRMDLYNEQFF
>-|TRBV5-4|TRBJ2-5|TRBD2
TGTGCCAGCAGCTTGGAGCGGAGCGGGGGGAACCAAGAGACCCAGTACTTC
CASSLERSGGNQETQYF
>few|TRBV2|TRBJ2-3|-
TGTGCCAGCACCGCCGGGACGCAGTATTTT
CASTAGTQYF
>few|TRBV7-9|TRBJ2-1|TRBD1
TGTGCCAGCAGCCCCGGGACAGGGGGTGGTGAGCAGTTCTTC
CASSPGTGGGEQFF
>many|TRBV4-3|TRBJ1-2|TRBD1
TGCGCCAGCAGCCAAACCGGGACAGCTAACTATGGCTACACCTTC
CASSQTGTANYGYTF
>many|TRBV18|TRBJ2-7|TRBD2
TGTGCCAGCTCAACCGGGGGGGACCTGGTGGTAGGGCGAAGCTCCTACGAGCAGTACTTC
CASSTGGDLVVGRSSYEQYF
>many|TRBV7-9|TRBJ1-3|-
TGTGCCAGCAGCCCACAGGGTCTCGGAAACACCATATATTTT
CASSPQGLGNTIYF
>-|TRBV24-1|TRBJ2-1|-
TGTGCCACCAGTGATTTCGGTGCCAATGAGCAGTTCTTC
CATSDFGANEQFF
>few|TRBV5-5|TRBJ2-2|-
TGTGCCAGCAGCTTGTACATGGGCGACGCGAACACCGGGGAGCTGTTTTTT
CASSLYMGDANTGELFF
>few|TRBV9|TRBJ1-2|-
TGTGCCAGTGGGGATGGGACCTTC
CASGDGTF
>many|TRBV11-3|TRBJ2-5|TRBD2
TGTGCCAGCAGCCGGGGAGCGGGGGGGCAAGAGACCCAGTACTTC
CASSRGAGGQETQYF
>few|TRBV27|TRBJ2-7|-
TGTGCCAGCAGTTATTCTTCCCGGGGCGAGCAGTACTTC
CASSYSSRGEQYF
>-|TRBV4-1|TRBJ1-2|-
TGCGCCAGCAGCCAAGTTCCAGGGGAGGGGAACTATGGCTACACCTTC
CASSQVPGEGNYGYTF
>-|TRBV7-2|TRBJ2-3|TRBD2
TGTGCCAGCAGCCAACGAAATAGCGGGGGGGGCACAGATACGCAGTATTTT
CASSQRNSGGGTDTQYF
>few|TRBV27|TRBJ2-6|-
TGTGCCAGCAGTCGGGGAGCTGGCTCTGGGGCCAACGTCCTGACTTTC
CASSRGAGSGANVLTF
>-|TRBV4-2|TRBJ2-7|-
TGTGCCAGCAGCCAAGACCCTTTAGACCGGGTCGAGCAGTACTTC
CASSQDPLDRVEQYF
>-|TRBV7-2|TRBJ1-2|TRBD1
TGTGCCAGCAGCTTATCCCGGGACAGGGAAGGCCTAAGGGTCTATGGCTACACCTTC
CASSLSRDREGLRVYGYTF
>few|TRBV7-9|TRBJ2-1|-
TGTGCCAGCAGCCCAAAGGCTCTCCTTGACAATGAGCAGTTCTTC
CASSPKALLDNEQFF
>-|TRBV12-3/TRBV12-4|TRBJ1-2|-
TGTGCCAGCAGTAACGAACTCTGGAACTATGGCTACACCTTC
CASSNELWNYGYTF
>few|TRBV20-1|TRBJ2-1|TRBD1
TGCAGTGCACCCGACAGGGACCGATCCTACAATGAGCAGTTCTTC
CSAPDRDRSYNEQFF
>-|TRBV2|TRBJ2-2|-
TGTGCCAGCAGTGTCGGACGGAACCCGCGCACCGGGGAGCTGTTTTTT
CASSVGRNPRTGELFF
>-|TRBV25-1|TRBJ2-1|-
TGTGCCAGCAGTGTGTCAGGAATTGGCAATGAGCAGTTCTTC
CASSVSGIGNEQFF
>few|TRBV11-3|TRBJ2-1|TRBD1
TGTGCCAGCAGCTTAGCACAGGGGTTTGATGAGCAGTTCTTC
CASSLAQGFDEQFF
>-|TRBV12-3/TRBV12-4|TRBJ2-2|-
TGTGCCAGCAGCGCCCTTTGGGGGAACACCGGGGAGCTGTTTTTT
CASSALWGNTGELFF
>few|TRBV4-1|TRBJ1-4|-
TGCGCCAGCAGCCGGGAGGTGGCTAATGAAAAACTGTTTTTT
CASSREVANEKLFF
>-|TRBV19|TRBJ1-5|-
TGTGCCAGTAGGCGAGCGCGGAAAGAGCATTTT
CASRRARKEHF